This T cell receptor beta chain comes out of a study of cytomegalovirus exposure and HLA in healthy donors. Notes on the study in general: For presence/absence analyses, sequencing depth was assumed to be roughly uniform across donors. In a later analysis, donors in an Asian-associated ancestry cluster reportedly had fewer N-insertions in productive TCRs than the cohort mean. In a later analysis, CMV-associated beta chains were mostly HLA-associated, it appeared.

Concerning this clone itself: Its antigen is currently unknown.

J was trimmed by 2 bases and V by 5 bases; bases with no gene match: 11. CDR1 and CDR2 from the germline V gene are LNHDA and SQIVND (reference sequence). The CDR3 covers 17 residues. PCR primers comprised 60 Vbeta and 13 Jbeta primers. Produced via immunoSEQ multiplex PCR; TCRdb's table is partial and in-frame only. This sample carries 150,000 to 200,000 clones, 65% to 80% of them seen once, and the ten largest clones take roughly 2%. The rearrangement uses TRBV19 and TRBJ2-7; 11 bases match TRBD1. This TCR derives from a female donor in good health and CMV-seronegative. Material: PBMCs. In DNA, the CDR3 is TGTGCCAGTAGTCTCTACCCCCCGGGACAGGGGGCCTACGAGCAGTACTTC. Its translation: CASSLYPPGQGAYEQYF.